This TCR beta chain was identified in a study of ipilimumab plus nivolumab after autologous stem cell transplantation. Findings and limits, study-wide: The authors say TCR, Treg and microbiome findings warrant further study.

A note on this clone: Its specificity is unknown.

Clones were sequenced by immunoSEQ multiplex PCR, and TCRdb holds only the in-frame ones, with some missing. The data show approximately 12,000 clones, roughly three quarters seen once. This receptor was identified in a male donor with diffuse large B-cell lymphoma. The sequences come from PBMCs, collected in a trial of ipilimumab plus nivolumab as post-transplant consolidation.

CDR3 amino acids: CASSDGTGLNTGELFF. CDR3 bases: TGTGCCAGCAGTGACGGGACAGGGCTGAACACCGGGGAGCTGTTTTTT. V and J are TRBV6-4 and TRBJ2-2, with 9 bases lining up with TRBD1. From germline, CDR1 is MRHNA and CDR2 SNTAGT. Trimming removed 2 bases from V and 1 base from J; junction bases left unmatched: 2. CDR3 size: 16 residues.